Reported below is one TCR beta chain. Its antigen is currently not known. There are no base qualities to consult, and no much larger clone falls within one base. TCR beta CDR3 regions were amplified from RNA transcripts for repertoire sequencing. HTBI primers and the Qiagen OneStep RT-PCR kit were used in a first-round RT-PCR, which was followed by a second-round multiplex PCR, size selection and purification. Sequencing of the libraries was carried out on an Illumina HiSeq2000 in paired-end mode with 100 bp reads. Per the authors' processing: Reads were processed with SOAPnuke, discarding reads with adapters, uncalled bases, mean Phred below 15, or no exact constant-primer or identifier match. High-quality paired reads were merged with COPE v1.2.5. Unique nucleotide sequences were defined as clonotypes and aligned to IMGT TRB V, D and J references using MiTCR v1.1. The analysis was limited to V-J combinations with a frequency above 0.0001, which together covered 99% to 99.2% of the repertoires. For each V-J combination, a TCR clonal expansion and chaos score was defined as F50 clonal expansion divided by the chaos observed in the TCRdist matrix. Welch's t-statistics and random forest were used to reduce features to some 13 V-J combinations, which were fed into a naive Bayes classifier. The Morisita-Horn index was used to measure how similar the thyroid and blood repertoires were. TCRdb ran its own pipeline on the public reads, namely fastp trimming at Q25 and MiXCR clone calling, and kept in-frame beta chains. Entries are consolidated by CDR3 protein sequence, retaining the most common genes and DNA. TCRdb's processing, not the authors', yielded these V and J calls. This sample comprises hundreds of thousands of distinct CDR3 sequences, under 50% of them detected only once. The ten largest clones take up more than 2.5% of the sample.

Patients with ophthalmopathy had moderately to severely active disease, with a Clinical Activity Score of 3 or more, a NOSPECS grade of 4 or more, and a disease duration of less than 3 months. Patients with other autoimmune diseases, uncontrolled infections, pregnancy or lactation were excluded. Clinical symptoms, serum thyroxine, TRAb, thyroid ultrasound and orbital computed tomography were used for diagnosis. Ficoll-Paque density gradient centrifugation was used to isolate PBMCs from 8.5 to 10 ml of fresh peripheral blood. Total RNA was extracted using Trizol reagent, and RNA quality was checked on an Agilent 2100 Bioanalyzer. The sample belongs to a study of Graves' ophthalmopathy and Graves' hyperthyroidism (dated by TCRdb to the late 2010s). With regard to the full study: Peripheral blood samples were taken at the time of initial diagnosis, before any treatment was given. To tell Graves' ophthalmopathy apart from Graves' hyperthyroidism, and to predict which patients would progress to ophthalmopathy, the study relied on TCR beta repertoire signatures. In total, 135 blood samples were TCR-sequenced: fewer than 50 ophthalmopathy, roughly 80 hyperthyroidism and some 17 hyperthyroidism-to-ophthalmopathy patients. To explore V-J signatures that distinguish ophthalmopathy from hyperthyroidism, a discovery set of under 110 patients was enrolled, made up of approximately 45 with ophthalmopathy and 57 with stable hyperthyroidism. For independent validation, a separate cohort was made up of some 18 hyperthyroidism patients plus 17 patients who later progressed from hyperthyroidism to ophthalmopathy. In more than 5 hyperthyroidism patients, the T-cell repertoire of thyroid tissue was compared with the T-cell repertoire of blood. Following sampling, methimazole starting at 30 mg daily was administered to hyperthyroidism patients, and high-dose intravenous methylprednisolone was administered to ophthalmopathy patients. Broad study findings and their caveats: In validation, the model predicted ophthalmopathy progression with less than 71% sensitivity and approximately 72% specificity; 12 predicted patients were CT-confirmed with GO in a median of roughly 6.8 months. Most of the expanded thyroid clonotypes with a frequency above 0.001 were also detected in blood, and it was suggested that the thyroid immune response may be reflected by blood repertoires. In cross-validation, the 13-signature model distinguished ophthalmopathy from stable hyperthyroidism with approximately 90% sensitivity and approximately 81% specificity, while in the test set the corresponding values were roughly 80% and 75%. No statistical method was used to predetermine the sample size, and group allocation was not hidden from the investigators.

The specimen sequenced was peripheral blood. The TCR comes from an adult man with Graves' ophthalmopathy.

The CDR3 protein sequence reads: CASSSLRTGAWTQYF. The nucleotides are TGTGCCAGCAGCTCCCTCCGGACAGGGGCTTGGACCCAGTACTTC. The rearrangement combines TRBV11-2 with TRBJ2-5, with TRBD1 identical over 9 junction bases. The CDR3 has 15 amino acids, counting the end cysteine and phenylalanine. The entry retains the CDR3 DNA only, 45 bases that are in frame from base 1. Here V drops 4 bases and J drops 7 bases, and the junction holds 10 bases not matched to any gene. The germline V gene encodes CDR1 SGHAT and CDR2 FQNNGV.